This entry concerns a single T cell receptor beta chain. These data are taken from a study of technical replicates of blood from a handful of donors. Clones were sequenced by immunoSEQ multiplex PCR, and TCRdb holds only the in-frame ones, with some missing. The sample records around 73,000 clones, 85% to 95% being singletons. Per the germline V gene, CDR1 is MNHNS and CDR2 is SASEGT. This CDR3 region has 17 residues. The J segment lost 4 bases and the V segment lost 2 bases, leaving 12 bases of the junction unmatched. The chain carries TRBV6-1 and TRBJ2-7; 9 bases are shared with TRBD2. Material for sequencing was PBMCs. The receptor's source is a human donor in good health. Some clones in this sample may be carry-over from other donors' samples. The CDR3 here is CASSERLWTSDKYEQYF. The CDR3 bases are TGTGCCAGCAGTGAAAGGCTCTGGACTAGCGATAAATACGAGCAGTACTTC.